A single sample is the source of the 10 T cell receptor beta chains below, sequenced in a study of cytomegalovirus exposure and HLA in healthy donors. Researchers ran the PCR with 60 Vbeta and 13 Jbeta primers. Generated by immunoSEQ multiplex PCR, the TCRdb table keeps only in-frame clones and is missing some. The table records 150,000 to 200,000 clones, about 80% of them present only once. Specimen: PBMCs. Receptor source: a man aged 45-60 years in good health and CMV-seropositive.

This sequence joins TRBV5-1 and TRBJ2-7; 7 nucleotides match TRBD1. Per germline, CDR1 SGHRS and CDR2 YFSETQ. The CDR3 loop spans 16 amino acids. Trimming removed 4 bases from V and 1 base from J; junction bases left unmatched: 11. The CDR3 region has the DNA TGCGCCAGCAGCGATTACAGGGGAGCTGTTTCCTACGAGCAGTACTTC. Translated: CASSDYRGAVSYEQYF.

The genes are TRBV5-1 and TRBJ2-5; 8 bases fit TRBD1. The CDR3 extends over 16 amino acids. V lost 0 bases, J lost 1 base, and 5 bases stayed unmatched. Germline-derived CDR1 and CDR2 are SGHRS and YFSETQ. The CDR3 reads CASSLADRVFQETQYF. CDR3 DNA sequence: TGCGCCAGCAGCTTGGCGGACAGGGTTTTCCAAGAGACCCAGTACTTC.

The rearrangement joins TRBV23-1 to TRBJ2-7; 8 nucleotides line up with TRBD1. TRBV23-1 is marked as an open reading frame, function uncertain. Trimming cost V 2 bases and J 7 bases; bases outside gene matches: 25. The CDR3 sequence is 20 residues long. The CDR3 sequence: CASSQPLPGAEQGGEGEQYF. CDR3 sequence (DNA): TGCGCCAGCAGTCAACCCCTCCCGGGTGCTGAACAGGGGGGTGAGGGTGAGCAGTACTTC.

In this sample, this clone turned up once. The rearrangement uses TRBV6-4 and TRBJ1-6; no definite D call. Germline CDR1 is MRHNA and CDR2 is SNTAGT. With 2 bases removed from V and 8 bases from J, the gap between germline ends came to 7 bases. This CDR3 contains 13 residues. The CDR3 DNA reads TGTGCCAGCAGTGACACAATGCATTCACCCCTCCACTTT. Protein sequence: CASSDTMHSPLHF.

The chain recombines TRBV6-5 with TRBJ1-2, with TRBD1 matching over 10 bases. Germline loops: CDR1 MNHEY, CDR2 SVGAGI. The CDR3 consists of 14 residues. J lost 6 bases, V lost 4 bases, and 5 bases had no gene match. The DNA for the CDR3 is TGTGCCAGCAGTTGGACGACAGGGGGCAATGGCTACACCTTC. This translates into CASSWTTGGNGYTF.

The chain has TRBV2 and TRBJ1-1; the D gene is possibly TRBD1 (5 bases). This CDR3 is 13 amino acids long. V lost 4 bases and J lost 5, with 11 bases in between. Germline loops: CDR1 SNHLY, CDR2 FYNNEI. The DNA for the CDR3 is TGTGCCAGCAGTGGGGGGGGTTGGACTGAAGCTTTCTTT. It yields the protein CASSGGGWTEAFF.

This clone was seen more than once but under ten times. This rearrangement joins TRBV27 to TRBJ1-6; 10 bases agree with TRBD1. Trimming at V came to 9 bases and at J to 0 bases, leaving 2 bases not matched to a gene. Per the germline V gene, CDR1 is MNHEY and CDR2 is SMNVEV (reference sequence). There are 15 residues in the CDR3. The CDR3 loop reads CASRTGGSYNSPLHF. The DNA for the CDR3 is TGTGCCAGTAGGACAGGGGGCTCCTATAATTCACCCCTCCACTTT.

The chain couples TRBV5-1 to TRBJ1-2, with TRBD1 matching over 10 bases. The V and J ends lost 6 bases and 3 bases, in that order; junction bases with no gene match: 11. Germline V gene data show CDR1 as SGHRS and CDR2 as YFSETQ. The CDR3 extends over 16 amino acids. CDR3 in DNA: TGCGCCAGCACCCTAACAACCGGACAGGGGGACTATGGCTACACCTTC. Protein sequence: CASTLTTGQGDYGYTF.

The chain employs TRBV7-9 and TRBJ2-5; possible D gene TRBD1, 6 bases. This CDR3 is 14 amino acids long. Germline CDR1 SEHNR, CDR2 FQNEAQ (reference sequence). V was pared by 5 bases and J by 2 bases, with 12 bases between. The CDR3 loop is CASSLRQAQETQYF. CDR3 nucleotides: TGTGCCAGCAGCCTCCGACAGGCGCAAGAGACCCAGTACTTC.

CDR3 nucleotide sequence: TGCAGCGTTTCCCTCAGGCCGCTCTCTGGAAACACCATATATTTT. Protein sequence: CSVSLRPLSGNTIYF. This chain links TRBV29-1 with TRBJ1-3; D gene unclear. The ends were cut back, 5 bases at V and 0 bases at J, with 14 bases in the middle. Germline V gene data show CDR1 as SQVTM and CDR2 as ANQGSEA. The CDR3 runs to 15 residues.